Below are 19 T cell receptor beta chains sequenced from a single sample in a study of shared clonotypes between healthy human individuals (TCRdb year 2020). Library construction relied on the immunoSEQ multiplex PCR assay. Here the immuneACCESS table is served through TCRdb, limited to in-frame sequences with V and J called. Missing clones are a known gap in these copies; in checked studies unresolved V genes cover under half, and the rest lacks a known reason. This sample comprises 2 million or so clones, 85% to 95% of them detected only once. The ten largest clones capture around 0.13% of the sample. Input material: naive CD4+ T cells sorted from blood. This specimen's cell subset or site label, interpreted: CD45RA+ positively selected. These receptors were taken from a man between 18 and 29 years old in good health.

The chain recombines TRBV7-2 with TRBJ2-3; 7 bases align to TRBD1. This CDR3 is 15 amino acids long. V shed 1 base, J shed 4 bases, and the junction held 5 bases outside the gene matches. Looked up from germline, CDR1 is SGHTA and CDR2 is FQGNSA. CDR3 DNA sequence: TGTGCCAGCAGCTTAGGGCAGGGGGTGCCAGATACGCAGTATTTT. Protein product: CASSLGQGVPDTQYF.

The chain uses TRBV19 and TRBJ2-3; D gene unclear. Germline CDR1 and CDR2: LNHDA and SQIVND (reference sequence). Trimming left V 3 bases short and J 7 bases short, with 8 bases between. The CDR3 sequence is 12 residues long. In DNA form, the CDR3 reads TGTGCCAGTAGTATCTCAGAGAATACGCAGTATTTT. Protein sequence: CASSISENTQYF.

The chain couples TRBV19 to TRBJ2-7, with a tentative D call TRBD2 (5 bases). From germline, CDR1 is LNHDA and CDR2 SQIVND (reference sequence). There are 13 residues in the CDR3. Trimming stripped 6 bases from V and 3 bases from J, with 12 bases between. As DNA, the CDR3 is TGTGCCAGTAGAAGGGCGGGCATCTACGAGCAGTACTTC. It translates to CASRRAGIYEQYF.

The CDR3 region is CASSYRDGYTF. CDR3 DNA sequence: TGTGCCAGCAGCTACAGGGACGGCTACACCTTC. V usage is TRBV5-6 and J usage is TRBJ1-2; possible D gene TRBD1, 6 bases. Trimming pared 3 bases from V and 8 bases from J, leaving 8 bases between. CDR3 length equals 11 residues. CDR1 and CDR2 from the germline V gene are SGHDT and YYEEEE. Using reference TRBV5-6 and TRBJ1-2 for the parts outside the CDR3, the full variable domain is DAGVTQSPTHLIKTRGQQVTLRCSPKSGHDTVSWYQQALGQGPQFIFQYYEEEERQRGNFPDRFSGHQFPNYSSELNVNALLLGDSALYLCASSYRDGYTFGSGTRLTVV.

This chain links TRBV7-3 with TRBJ2-2; TRBD1 matches at 12 bases. The length of the CDR3 is 17 residues. Germline-derived CDR1 and CDR2 are SGHTA and FQGTGA. V shed 5 bases and J 3 bases; nucleotides not matched to a gene: 7. CDR3 region: CASSPFRDRGHTGELFF. The DNA for the CDR3 is TGTGCCAGCAGCCCATTTAGGGACAGGGGGCACACCGGGGAGCTGTTTTTT.

This clone was detected once. The gene calls are TRBV7-3 and TRBJ2-1, with 8 bases aligning to TRBD2. CDR1 SGHTA and CDR2 FQGTGA come from the germline V gene. Trimming at V came to 6 bases and at J to 7 bases, leaving 8 bases not matched to a gene. The CDR3 sequence is 14 residues long. The DNA for the CDR3 is TGTGCCAGCAGTACGAGCGGGGGCCAGAATGAGCAGTTCTTC. This sequence encodes CASSTSGGQNEQFF.

This clone has a single count. Other DNA sequences of this sample code for an identical CDR3. The chain links TRBV7-2 to TRBJ2-4; perhaps TRBD1 as D (6 bases). The CDR3 is 14 amino acids. Germline CDR1 SGHTA, CDR2 FQGNSA. Trimming removed 5 bases from V and 0 bases from J, with 8 bases in between. CDR3 DNA: TGTGCCAGCAGCCTAGGGGGAGCCAAAAACATTCAGTACTTC. Translated: CASSLGGAKNIQYF.

Comment on this clone: The same CDR3 can be traced to other DNA sequences in this sample. This chain joins TRBV6-5 and TRBJ2-5; D is uncertain. The germline V gene encodes CDR1 MNHEY and CDR2 SVGAGI. The CDR3 extends over 13 amino acids. Trimming cost V 0 bases and J 4 bases, with 6 bases left between them. Here the CDR3 reads CASSYSSRETQYF. The CDR3 DNA reads TGTGCCAGCAGTTACTCGAGTAGAGAGACCCAGTACTTC.

The rearrangement uses TRBV7-2 and TRBJ2-3; D not certain. Germline CDR1 SGHTA, CDR2 FQGNSA. The germline V and J ends were trimmed by 2 bases and 7 bases, with 16 bases remaining between them. This CDR3 comprises 15 residues. The CDR3 nucleotides are TGTGCCAGCAGCTTATCTCCTAGGGCTTACTATACGCAGTATTTT. It specifies CASSLSPRAYYTQYF.

The chain uses TRBV9 and TRBJ2-5; D is unclear. Germline values: CDR1 SGDLS, CDR2 YYNGEE. With 6 bases removed from V and 4 bases from J, the gap between germline ends came to 16 bases. The CDR3 is 14 residues long. CDR3 protein: CASNRVSSVETQYF. CDR3 in DNA: TGTGCCAGCAATAGGGTCAGCTCCGTAGAGACCCAGTACTTC.

This chain connects TRBV6-6 to TRBJ2-7; D might be TRBD2 (6 bases). The CDR3 contains 11 residues. Looked up from germline, CDR1 is MNHNY and CDR2 is SVGAGI (reference sequence). The CDR3 region has the DNA TGTGCGGCGGGGCACGGGTACGAGCAGTACTTC. Protein: CAAGHGYEQYF.

V usage is TRBV2 and J usage is TRBJ2-1, with D unclear. CDR1 SNHLY and CDR2 FYNNEI come from the germline V gene. With 7 bases removed from V and 9 bases from J, the gap between germline ends came to 13 bases. The CDR3 totals 12 residues. The CDR3, as DNA: TGTGCCAGCAAGAAGGAGTTGGGTGAGCAGTTCTTC. Its protein product is CASKKELGEQFF.

The chain combines TRBV25-1 with TRBJ2-3; D gene uncertain. This CDR3 comprises 16 residues. Germline V gene data show CDR1 as MGHDK and CDR2 as SYGVNS. V was clipped by 2 bases and J by 0 bases, with 12 bases between them. CDR3 region: CASSEVLGWSTDTQYF. DNA for the CDR3: TGTGCCAGCAGTGAAGTTTTGGGGTGGAGCACAGATACGCAGTATTTT.

This clone appeared once. The gene calls are TRBV5-6 and TRBJ1-6; no reliable D call. Trimming pared 0 bases from V and 5 bases from J, leaving 6 bases between. Germline lookup yields CDR1 SGHDT and CDR2 YYEEEE. The CDR3 has 14 residues. Here the CDR3 DNA reads TGTGCCAGCAGCTTGGCGTCTGATAATTCACCCCTCCACTTT. It encodes CASSLASDNSPLHF. The variable domain in full, with the rest retrieved from reference TRBV5-6 and TRBJ1-6, is DAGVTQSPTHLIKTRGQQVTLRCSPKSGHDTVSWYQQALGQGPQFIFQYYEEEERQRGNFPDRFSGHQFPNYSSELNVNALLLGDSALYLCASSLASDNSPLHFGNGTRLTVT.

Of note for this clone: One end of the junction does not line up with germline, which may come from a read error. This chain connects TRBV5-4 to TRBJ2-7; the match to TRBD2 covers 8 bases. The length of the CDR3 is 16 residues. Per the germline V gene, CDR1 is SGHNT and CDR2 is YYREEE (reference sequence). The CDR3 is CASSPFQGLASSEQYF. The CDR3 region has the DNA TGTGCCAGCAGCCCCTTCCAAGGACTAGCCTCCTCCGAGCAGTACTTC. Variable domain in full (rest from reference TRBV5-4 and TRBJ2-7): ETGVTQSPTHLIKTRGQQVTLRCSSQSGHNTVSWYQQALGQGPQFIFQYYREEENGRGNFPPRFSGLQFPNYSSELNVNALELDDSALYLCASSPFQGLASSEQYFGPGTRLTVT.

This chain uses TRBV10-2 with TRBJ2-5; TRBD2 might be the D (5 bases). The V end lost 3 bases, the J end lost 5 bases, and 22 bases lay between the germline ends. Germline V gives CDR1 WSHSY, CDR2 SAAADI. The CDR3 runs 17 residues. This chain's CDR3 is CASSEGKSSVPGETQYF. The CDR3 DNA is TGCGCCAGCAGTGAAGGGAAGAGTAGCGTGCCCGGGGAGACCCAGTACTTC.

This clone has a single count. The same CDR3 arises from other DNA sequences in this sample as well. The chain has TRBV6-1 and TRBJ2-7, with D perhaps matching TRBD1 (6 bases). The CDR3 totals 13 residues. The V end lost 2 bases, the J end lost 4 bases, and 9 bases lay between the germline ends. The germline CDR1 and CDR2 sequences are MNHNS and SASEGT. In nucleotides, the CDR3 is TGTGCCAGCAGTGAAATAGGGGGTTACGAGCAGTACTTC. This sequence encodes CASSEIGGYEQYF.

The V and J genes are TRBV29-1 and TRBJ1-3; D ambiguous. CDR3 length equals 13 residues. The V end lost 7 bases, the J end lost 0 bases, and 10 bases lay between the germline ends. From germline, CDR1 is SQVTM and CDR2 ANQGSEA. DNA for the CDR3: TGCAGCGCCGGGGAAGGCTCTGGAAACACCATATATTTT. Residues: CSAGEGSGNTIYF.

As regards this clone: At one end, the junction sequence differs from germline, possibly due to a read error. V usage is TRBV6-6 and J usage is TRBJ1-4; possibly TRBD1 for D (5 bases). The germline V gene has CDR1 MNHNY and CDR2 SVGAGI (reference sequence). The CDR3 covers 14 residues. CDR3 sequence: CAISEGLLGEKLFF. The CDR3 bases are TGTGCCATCAGTGAGGGGCTACTCGGTGAAAAACTGTTTTTT.